Below are 18 T cell receptor beta chains sequenced from a single sample in a study of T cells in localized non-small cell lung cancer. Repertoires were generated with immunoSEQ multiplex PCR, while TCRdb's copy carries only in-frame clones and drops some. There are about 2,200 clones in the sample; around 22% occur only once, and roughly 17% lies in the top ten. The sample was normal lung tissue next to the tumor, taken before any cancer treatment. The receptors shown here come from a male donor at least 60 years old with stage I lung adenocarcinoma.

This clone came up a few times. V is TRBV5-1 and J is TRBJ1-2; a weak D match, TRBD1 (5 bases). This CDR3 spans 16 amino acids. Trimming left V 4 bases short and J 0 bases short, with 16 bases between. The germline V gene encodes CDR1 SGHRS and CDR2 YFSETQ. Written as DNA, the CDR3 is TGCGCCAGCAGCGCGGATAGCGGCAGGGCTAACTATGGCTACACCTTC. Its protein is CASSADSGRANYGYTF.

By share, this clone counts as medium-sized. The rearrangement links TRBV9 to TRBJ2-5; TRBD2 matches 7 bases. CDR1 is SGDLS, CDR2 YYNGEE, per germline. The V segment lost 0 bases and the J segment 2 bases; nucleotides outside the gene matches: 4. The CDR3 consists of 15 residues. This CDR3 is CASSVVQGGQETQYF. Here the CDR3 DNA reads TGTGCCAGCAGCGTAGTGCAGGGAGGGCAAGAGACCCAGTACTTC.

Judged by abundance, this clone is medium-sized. The genes are TRBV18 and TRBJ2-2; the D gene could be TRBD1 or TRBD2 (5 bases each). Trimming took 2 bases from V and 6 from J, leaving 10 bases between them. Per germline, CDR1 KGHSH and CDR2 LQKENI. CDR3 size: 14 residues. This CDR3 is CASSPSGQAGELFF. CDR3 nucleotide sequence: TGTGCCAGCTCACCATCGGGGCAGGCCGGGGAGCTGTTTTTT.

The V gene is TRBV19, the J gene TRBJ2-7; possibly TRBD2 for D (7 bases). Between the trimmed V and J ends, which lost 3 bases and 5 bases, there was a span of 11 bases. CDR1 is LNHDA and CDR2 is SQIVND in the germline V gene (reference sequence). CDR3 length: 13 amino acids. The CDR3: CASSIRGANEQYF. The DNA of the CDR3 is TGTGCCAGTAGTATCCGGGGGGCGAACGAGCAGTACTTC.

The rearrangement uses TRBV18 and TRBJ1-2; 8 positions agree with TRBD1. J gave up 4 bases and V 3 bases, and 1 base lay outside the gene matches. The CDR3 runs to 13 residues. Germline V lookup: CDR1 KGHSH, CDR2 LQKENI. Written as DNA, the CDR3 is TGTGCCAGCTCACCGGACAGGGCCTATGGCTACACCTTC. Translating gives CASSPDRAYGYTF.

By share, this clone counts as large. The chain is built from TRBV11-3 and TRBJ2-1; 7 bases align to TRBD1. This CDR3 has 14 amino acids. Germline trimming cut 3 bases from V and 7 bases from J; bases unmatched to any gene: 6. Germline CDR1 and CDR2: SGHNT and YENEEA. CDR3 nucleotides: TGTGCCAGCAGCTTCTACAGGGGTGCGAATGAGCAGTTCTTC. It yields the protein CASSFYRGANEQFF. Drawing the rest from reference TRBV11-3 and TRBJ2-1, the complete variable domain is EAGVVQSPRYKIIEKKQPVAFWCNPISGHNTLYWYLQNLGQGPELLIRYENEEAVDDSQLPKDRFSAERLKGVDSTLKIQPAELGDSAVYLCASSFYRGANEQFFGPGTRLTVL.

Here the CDR3 DNA reads TGTGCCAGCAGCTTTTTAGGACAGCAGCCCCAGCATTTT. Translation: CASSFLGQQPQHF. This chain connects TRBV9 to TRBJ1-5, with D possibly being TRBD1 (6 bases). CDR1 and CDR2 (germline): SGDLS, YYNGEE. The V and J ends lost 4 bases and 7 bases respectively, with 12 bases between them. The CDR3 extends over 13 amino acids.

The rearrangement joins TRBV19 to TRBJ1-5, with no clear D. V lost 3 bases and J lost 7, with 7 bases in between. In germline, CDR1 is LNHDA, CDR2 SQIVND (reference sequence). This CDR3 has 12 amino acids. For the CDR3, the DNA is TGTGCCAGTAGTATGAGGGAGCAGCCCCAGCATTTT. Translating gives CASSMREQPQHF.

The chain recombines TRBV9 with TRBJ1-1; 9 bases line up with TRBD1. The ends lost 0 bases at V and 3 bases at J; junction bases unmatched: 6. The CDR3 totals 16 residues. The V gene's germline CDR1 is SGDLS and CDR2 YYNGEE. The DNA of the CDR3 is TGTGCCAGCAGCGTAGGATCGGGACAGGGAGACACTGAAGCTTTCTTT. Protein sequence: CASSVGSGQGDTEAFF. The full variable domain, with the rest looked up from reference TRBV9 and TRBJ1-1, is DSGVTQTPKHLITATGQRVTLRCSPRSGDLSVYWYQQSLDQGLQFLIQYYNGEERAKGNILERFSAQQFPDLHSELNLSSLELGDSALYFCASSVGSGQGDTEAFFGQGTRLTVV.

This clone was counted between two and nine times. The same CDR3 can be traced to other DNA sequences in this sample. The V gene is TRBV19, the J gene TRBJ2-1; 14 nucleotides align to TRBD2. The CDR3 length is 17 residues. The trim removed 3 bases at V and 4 bases at J, leaving 5 bases unmatched. CDR1 and CDR2 (germline): LNHDA, SQIVND (reference sequence). CDR3 amino acids: CASSMGLAGVSYNEQFF. As DNA, the CDR3 is TGTGCCAGTAGTATGGGACTAGCGGGGGTCTCTTACAATGAGCAGTTCTTC.

The CDR3 spells CASSPSGRAENEQFF. The CDR3 DNA follows: TGTGCCAGCAGTCCTAGCGGGAGGGCCGAAAATGAGCAGTTCTTC. The chain uses TRBV7-6 and TRBJ2-1; 12 positions match TRBD2. V dropped 6 bases and J dropped 7; count of bases not matched to a gene: 7. CDR1 is SGHVS and CDR2 is FNYEAQ in the germline V gene. CDR3 length: 15 amino acids.

The rearrangement joins TRBV29-1 to TRBJ1-2, with a tentative D call TRBD1 (5 bases). The V gene lost 5 bases and the J gene lost 0 bases, with 10 bases spanning the gap. The CDR3 loop spans 13 amino acids. Per the germline V gene, CDR1 is SQVTM and CDR2 is ANQGSEA. CDR3 nucleotides: TGCAGCGTTCAAGGGGCGCCTAACTATGGCTACACCTTC. The encoded protein is CSVQGAPNYGYTF.

This clone occurred a few times. This chain uses TRBV28 with TRBJ2-7, with TRBD1 matching 9 bases. The CDR3 spans 12 residues. CDR1 is MDHEN, CDR2 SYDVKM, per germline. V shed 10 bases and J 4 bases; nucleotides not matched to a gene: 5. CDR3 in DNA: TGTGCCACGGCCGGGACAGGGTACGAGCAGTACTTC. It encodes CATAGTGYEQYF.

The J gene is TRBJ2-1, the V gene TRBV15; 9 nucleotides line up with TRBD2. The CDR3 contains 16 residues. The V gene end was trimmed by 0 bases and the J gene end by 7 bases; junction bases not matched to a gene: 7. Germline-derived CDR1 and CDR2 are LNHNV and YYDKDF (reference sequence). The CDR3 region has the DNA TGTGCCACCAGCAGAGATCTTGGCGGGAGGGTAAATGAGCAGTTCTTC. Amino acids: CATSRDLGGRVNEQFF.

Relative to its sample, this clone is medium-sized. The rearrangement joins TRBV6-8 to TRBJ2-1, with D maybe TRBD2 (6 bases). V was pared by 4 bases and J by 9 bases, with 22 bases between. The CDR3 contains 16 residues. CDR1 is MNHGY, CDR2 SAAAGT, per germline. Here the CDR3 DNA reads TGTGCCAGCAGTTCCTCTAGGGCTGGAGGGAGTCCTGAGCAGTTCTTC. Protein product: CASSSSRAGGSPEQFF.

V usage is TRBV19 and J usage is TRBJ1-3; D is uncertain. This CDR3 is 13 amino acids long. Germline lookup yields CDR1 LNHDA and CDR2 SQIVND (reference sequence). V was cut by 6 bases and J by 4 bases, with 10 bases left in between. The CDR3 nucleotides are TGTGCCAGTAGACCCCTCCAAGGAAACACCATATATTTT. Translating it yields CASRPLQGNTIYF.

By its share, this clone is large. The chain uses TRBV6-8 and TRBJ1-2, with unresolved D. Trimming removed 2 bases at V and 6 bases at J, with 13 bases between. There are 14 residues in the CDR3. From germline, CDR1 is MNHGY and CDR2 SAAAGT. The CDR3 loop reads CASSYDSGKDGYTF. The DNA of the CDR3 is TGTGCCAGCAGTTACGATAGTGGAAAGGATGGCTACACCTTC.

The J gene is TRBJ1-5, the V gene TRBV29-1; 8 bases line up with TRBD1. The CDR3 has 13 residues. Germline V gene lookup returns CDR1 SQVTM and CDR2 ANQGSEA. Trimming at V came to 8 bases and at J to 6 bases, leaving 9 bases not matched to a gene. CDR3 DNA: TGCAGCATCCTGACAGGGGTCTCTCAGCCCCAGCATTTT. This codes for CSILTGVSQPQHF.